Listed below are T cell receptor beta chains from one sample, sequenced in a study of shared clonotypes between healthy human individuals. Measured with immunoSEQ multiplex PCR; TCRdb has only the in-frame clones, and not every one. The profile covers about 960,000 clones, with approximately 76% appearing a single time and over 1.3% taken by the ten largest. The sequencing input was memory CD4+ T cells sorted from blood. These receptors originate from a man in his late teens or twenties in good health. CDR3s include the opening cysteine and the closing phenylalanine or tryptophan.

v_call: TRBV28
cdr3_aa: CASSFLIRPNTEAFF

v_call: TRBV5-1
cdr3_aa: CASSLQTGPDTQYF

v_call: TRBV14
cdr3_aa: CASSPQLRGSGELFF

v_call: TRBV2
cdr3_aa: CASSPGQSNQPQHF

v_call: TRBV6-5
cdr3_aa: CASRETGYTGELFF

v_call: TRBV27
cdr3_aa: CASSLRQSTNEKLFF

v_call: TRBV28
cdr3_aa: CASSFASGGANEQFF

v_call: TRBV29-1
cdr3_aa: CSVPGSTAPYEQYF

v_call: TRBV10-2
cdr3_aa: CASSNSNEQYF

v_call: TRBV6-5
cdr3_aa: CASRLLATGELFF

v_call: TRBV11-2
cdr3_aa: CASSFTRTANSPLHF

v_call: TRBV6-1
cdr3_aa: CASSADRGIGTEAFF

v_call: TRBV5-1
cdr3_aa: CASSLGVTPNSGNTIYF

v_call: TRBV28
cdr3_aa: CASSPTGVVNEKLFF

v_call: TRBV19
cdr3_aa: CASSIKLASPLHF

v_call: TRBV28
cdr3_aa: CASSPSLDKQYF

v_call: TRBV19
cdr3_aa: CASSIVRTDSNQPQHF

v_call: TRBV30
cdr3_aa: CAWSLGYGYDGYTF

v_call: TRBV18
cdr3_aa: CASSSGGSYEQYF

v_call: TRBV15
cdr3_aa: CATSRREGRGSGNTIYF

v_call: TRBV6-6
cdr3_aa: CASKGNGEQFF

v_call: TRBV11-3
cdr3_aa: CASSLGLAGNEQFF

v_call: TRBV5-1
cdr3_aa: CASSPVWDTGNTIYF

v_call: TRBV5-4
cdr3_aa: CAAGVYNEQFF

v_call: TRBV27
cdr3_aa: CASSFGADYGYTF

v_call: TRBV27
cdr3_aa: CASVLFDRRNQPQHF

v_call: TRBV7-3
cdr3_aa: CASSLGAGNYGYTF

v_call: TRBV7-3
cdr3_aa: CASSLMKQETQYF

v_call: TRBV5-1
cdr3_aa: CASSTGQGAGTGELFF

v_call: TRBV5-1
cdr3_aa: CASRTTSGLGETQYF

v_call: TRBV6-1
cdr3_aa: CASRGTGRKAFF

v_call: TRBV7-7
cdr3_aa: CASSLVVGEKLFF

v_call: TRBV9
cdr3_aa: CASTLGGTGNTIYF

v_call: TRBV10-3
cdr3_aa: CAISESVGSATGELFF

v_call: TRBV30
cdr3_aa: CAWRSVRQGYYGYTF

v_call: TRBV10-1
cdr3_aa: CASSTGTDLAESSYEQYF

v_call: TRBV2
cdr3_aa: CASGRTPPDSPLHF

v_call: TRBV6-5
cdr3_aa: CASSYRGQGNYGYTF

v_call: TRBV5-1
cdr3_aa: CASSDRDRGALDGYTF

v_call: TRBV5-1
cdr3_aa: CASSFGGRGTDTQYF

v_call: TRBV5-1
cdr3_aa: CASSHRTGAPEETQYF

v_call: TRBV5-1
cdr3_aa: CASSVLAVNEQFF

v_call: TRBV5-4
cdr3_aa: CASSLVGRDSGELFF

v_call: TRBV7-2
cdr3_aa: CASSLSTENYGYTF

v_call: TRBV7-6
cdr3_aa: CASSFGTGGETQYF

v_call: TRBV2
cdr3_aa: CASSQDRGTYEQYF

v_call: TRBV7-2
cdr3_aa: CASSNQQGSGNTIYF

v_call: TRBV10-1
cdr3_aa: CASSELSDRVGEGYTF

v_call: TRBV4-2
cdr3_aa: CASSPPYPGGQDTQYF

v_call: TRBV5-1
cdr3_aa: CASSYRLGDEQFF

v_call: TRBV28
cdr3_aa: CASISQGADGNTIYF

v_call: TRBV10-3
cdr3_aa: CANSRGTGTYEQYF

v_call: TRBV30
cdr3_aa: CAWNRAGPYEQYF